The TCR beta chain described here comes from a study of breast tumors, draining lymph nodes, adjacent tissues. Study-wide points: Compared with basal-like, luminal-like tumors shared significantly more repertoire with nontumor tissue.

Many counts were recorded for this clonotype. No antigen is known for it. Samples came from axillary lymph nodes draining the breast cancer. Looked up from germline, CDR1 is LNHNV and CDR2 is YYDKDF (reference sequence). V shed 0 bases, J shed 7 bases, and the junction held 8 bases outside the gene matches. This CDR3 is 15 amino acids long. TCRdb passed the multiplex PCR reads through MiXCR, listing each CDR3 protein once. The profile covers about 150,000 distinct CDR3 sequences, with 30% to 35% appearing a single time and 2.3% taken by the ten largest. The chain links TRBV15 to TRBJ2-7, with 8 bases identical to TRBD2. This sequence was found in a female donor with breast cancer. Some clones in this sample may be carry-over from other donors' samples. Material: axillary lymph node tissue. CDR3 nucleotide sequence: TGTGCCACCAGCAGAGATCGGGGGGGTACCGGGGAGCAGTACTTC. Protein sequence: CATSRDRGGTGEQYF.